Listed here is a single TCR beta chain. This clone was detected once. Its antigen remains unidentified. No base quality values were provided; no much bigger clone lies one nucleotide off. TCRbeta CDR3 regions were amplified from genomic DNA using the immunoSEQ Assay, a bias-controlled multiplex PCR. In the paper's pipeline: Nucleated cell counts per sample were estimated from amplification of reference gene primers within the assay. To quantify the absolute abundance of each unique TCRbeta CDR3 rearrangement, sequence reads were collapsed and filtered. For each sample, productive Simpson clonality was calculated as the square root of Simpson's diversity index over productive rearrangements. This immuneACCESS table, as held by TCRdb, lists in-frame sequences with V and J called but not all clones. Of the missing ones, under half trace to an unresolved V gene in checked studies; the others have no known cause. That table supplies the V and J calls and clone size; D and trimming were determined from the DNA. For this sample the table gives approximately 110,000 clones, of which around 83% were detected only once. The top ten hold around 8% of the sample.

The data belong to a study of blood T cell repertoires in COVID-19 (dated by TCRdb to 2018 to 2020). Background for the entire study: Collaborator samples came from the United States, Italy and Spain and covered acute and convalescent phases of COVID-19. Where available, HLA class I and class II types were obtained from metadata supplied by the sample provider rather than from assay-based typing. Samples were obtained from the ongoing ImmuneRACE study (first 160 participants) and from 1,254 subjects provided by 6 global collaborators. The sample metadata nearly always contained a de-identified subject ID, COVID-19 status, age in years and sex. The material from the prospective study consisted of cDNA or gDNA derived from T cells, B-cell-depleted T cells, or PBMCs. Deeply sampled blood TCRbeta repertoires from subjects exposed to, actively infected with, or recovered from COVID-19 were included in the dataset. The repertoires were released in a freely available public database intended as a resource for research on the immune response to SARS-CoV-2.

Collaborating institutions collected whole blood in K2EDTA tubes following their own protocols. For TCRbeta analysis, collaborators shipped samples in one of three forms: frozen whole blood, isolated PBMCs, or DNA extracted from either of those sample types. The CDR3 starts with the cysteine, ends with the phenylalanine, and has 13 residues. This entry keeps only the CDR3 DNA: 39 bases, framed from base 1. In the germline V gene, CDR1 corresponds to SGHNT and CDR2 to YENEEA. The junction carries 13 bases between V and J, which are trimmed by 5 bases and 11 bases respectively. Overall results and qualifications from the work: How much clinical and demographic metadata was included differed by source and by participant, and the metadata was provided uncurated.

The receptor was isolated from a man aged 65 to 79 with acute or convalescent COVID-19. The V and J segments used are TRBV11-3 and TRBJ1-6; D gene: possibly TRBD1, on 6 matching bases. Sequencing was performed on peripheral blood. CDR3 loop: CASSRGTLTPLHF. The bases are TGTGCCAGCAGCCGTGGGACACTTACACCCCTCCACTTT.